This T cell receptor beta chain was sequenced for a study of blood T cell repertoires in COVID-19. Method: immunoSEQ multiplex PCR; TCRdb's copy keeps in-frame clones and lacks some. The data contain under 300,000 clones, 85% to 90% of them seen just once; the ten biggest clones take up over 2%. The specimen sequenced was PBMCs or T cells enriched from blood (not recorded which). This clonotype was obtained from a woman under 30 who had recovered from COVID-19.

The CDR3 is CAWSVGFGDNSPLHF. CDR3 nucleotide sequence: TGTGCCTGGAGTGTCGGATTCGGGGATAATTCACCCCTCCACTTT. The rearrangement joins TRBV30 to TRBJ1-6; D uncertain. The V end lost 0 bases, the J end lost 5 bases, and 11 bases lay between the germline ends. CDR1 is GTSNPN, CDR2 SVGIG, per germline (reference sequence). The CDR3 is made up of 15 amino acids.